These 15 T cell receptor beta chains were sequenced from one sample in a study of monozygotic twins with inflammatory bowel disease. TCRdb reprocessed the 5' RACE reads and stores each CDR3 protein as one record, lacking DNA. The data include around 410,000 distinct CDR3 sequences; the top ten clones carry about 2.3%. Sequencing input: blood. The source is a human donor with ulcerative colitis or Crohn's disease, or a healthy co-twin of an affected twin (not recorded which).

The rearrangement uses TRBV19 and TRBJ1-2; TCRdb's D call, TRBD1, is unchecked because there is no DNA. The CDR3 runs to 16 residues. Germline V CDR1 and CDR2: LNHDA, SQIVND (reference sequence). CDR3: CASSQGETWGVYGYTF.

The chain combines TRBV6-4 with TRBJ2-4; TCRdb's D gene call, TRBD2, goes unchecked for lack of DNA. Germline V lookup: CDR1 MRHNA, CDR2 SNTAGT. The CDR3 has 12 amino acids. The CDR3 loop is CASRDPAGIQYF.

The rearrangement links TRBV6-1 to TRBJ2-5; TCRdb gives TRBD2 as the D gene, but with no DNA this cannot be confirmed. Germline CDR1 MNHNS, CDR2 SASEGT. The CDR3 loop spans 15 amino acids. This chain's CDR3 is CASSPSSGMVETQYF.

The genes are TRBV28 and TRBJ2-2. The CDR3 contains 15 residues. The V gene's germline CDR1 is MDHEN and CDR2 SYDVKM. CDR3 sequence reads: CASSLKTSGTGELFF.

The CDR3 here is CASSLAQTWYGYTF. The chain is built from TRBV7-9 and TRBJ1-2. The germline CDR1 and CDR2 sequences are SEHNR and FQNEAQ (reference sequence). The CDR3 length is 14 residues.

The chain uses TRBV7-2 and TRBJ2-3. In germline, CDR1 is SGHTA, CDR2 FQGNSA. The CDR3 loop spans 12 amino acids. The CDR3 is CASSLVKDTQYF.

The rearrangement uses TRBV5-6 and TRBJ2-7. The CDR3 consists of 12 residues. The germline V gene encodes CDR1 SGHDT and CDR2 YYEEEE. The CDR3 here is CASSSGIYEQYF.

The gene calls are TRBV7-9 and TRBJ1-4; TCRdb reports TRBD1, a call that lacks DNA to check it against. The CDR3 contains 15 residues. The V gene's germline CDR1 is SEHNR and CDR2 FQNEAQ (reference sequence). CDR3 sequence: CASSHIQGYNEKLFF. Together with reference TRBV7-9 and TRBJ1-4, the CDR3 gives the full variable domain: DTGVSQNPRHKITKRGQNVTFRCDPISEHNRLYWYRQTLGQGPEFLTYFQNEAQLEKSRLLSDRFSAERPKGSFSTLEIQRTEQGDSAMYLCASSHIQGYNEKLFFGSGTQLSVL.

The rearrangement links TRBV12-3 or TRBV12-4 to TRBJ1-2; TCRdb reports TRBD1, a call that lacks DNA to check it against. The CDR3 contains 15 residues. CDR3 protein: CASSLGGRDNYGYTF.

This chain links TRBV29-1 with TRBJ2-5; absent DNA, TCRdb's TRBD2 call cannot be checked. The CDR3 sequence is 15 residues long. The germline V gene encodes CDR1 SQVTM and CDR2 ANQGSEA. This chain's CDR3 is CSVARLAGGRETQYF. Full variable domain (rest looked up from reference TRBV29-1 and TRBJ2-5): SAVISQKPSRDICQRGTSLTIQCQVDSQVTMMFWYRQQPGQSLTLIATANQGSEATYESGFVIDKFPISRPNLTFSTLTVSNMSPEDSSIYLCSVARLAGGRETQYFGPGTRLLVL.

The chain carries TRBV2 and TRBJ2-3; TCRdb outputs TRBD2, but without DNA this stays unchecked. Germline-derived CDR1 and CDR2 are SNHLY and FYNNEI. CDR3 length: 15 amino acids. The CDR3 reads CASSAGSGVTDTQYF.

The V gene is TRBV12-3 or TRBV12-4, the J gene TRBJ1-2; TCRdb calls TRBD1, which cannot be checked without DNA. CDR3 length equals 14 residues. CDR3 sequence: CASSFGQANYGYTF.

The chain has TRBV4-1 and TRBJ1-4; the TRBD1 assignment by TCRdb is unverifiable without DNA. Germline V lookup: CDR1 MGHRA, CDR2 YSYEKL. The CDR3 sequence is 18 residues long. The CDR3 sequence is CASSQGGGRFATNEKLFF.

The chain couples TRBV6-2 or TRBV6-3 to TRBJ2-7; checking the TCRdb D call of TRBD1 is not possible without DNA. This CDR3 is 15 amino acids long. Germline V gene sequence: CDR1 MNHEY, CDR2 SVGEGT. The CDR3 region is CASSQGDRSAYEQYF.

The CDR3 sequence is CASSQVGQGGNEQFF. The chain couples TRBV3-1 to TRBJ2-1; TCRdb names TRBD1, which stays unverified in the absence of DNA. This CDR3 spans 15 amino acids. Germline V gives CDR1 LGHDT, CDR2 YNNKEL (reference sequence).